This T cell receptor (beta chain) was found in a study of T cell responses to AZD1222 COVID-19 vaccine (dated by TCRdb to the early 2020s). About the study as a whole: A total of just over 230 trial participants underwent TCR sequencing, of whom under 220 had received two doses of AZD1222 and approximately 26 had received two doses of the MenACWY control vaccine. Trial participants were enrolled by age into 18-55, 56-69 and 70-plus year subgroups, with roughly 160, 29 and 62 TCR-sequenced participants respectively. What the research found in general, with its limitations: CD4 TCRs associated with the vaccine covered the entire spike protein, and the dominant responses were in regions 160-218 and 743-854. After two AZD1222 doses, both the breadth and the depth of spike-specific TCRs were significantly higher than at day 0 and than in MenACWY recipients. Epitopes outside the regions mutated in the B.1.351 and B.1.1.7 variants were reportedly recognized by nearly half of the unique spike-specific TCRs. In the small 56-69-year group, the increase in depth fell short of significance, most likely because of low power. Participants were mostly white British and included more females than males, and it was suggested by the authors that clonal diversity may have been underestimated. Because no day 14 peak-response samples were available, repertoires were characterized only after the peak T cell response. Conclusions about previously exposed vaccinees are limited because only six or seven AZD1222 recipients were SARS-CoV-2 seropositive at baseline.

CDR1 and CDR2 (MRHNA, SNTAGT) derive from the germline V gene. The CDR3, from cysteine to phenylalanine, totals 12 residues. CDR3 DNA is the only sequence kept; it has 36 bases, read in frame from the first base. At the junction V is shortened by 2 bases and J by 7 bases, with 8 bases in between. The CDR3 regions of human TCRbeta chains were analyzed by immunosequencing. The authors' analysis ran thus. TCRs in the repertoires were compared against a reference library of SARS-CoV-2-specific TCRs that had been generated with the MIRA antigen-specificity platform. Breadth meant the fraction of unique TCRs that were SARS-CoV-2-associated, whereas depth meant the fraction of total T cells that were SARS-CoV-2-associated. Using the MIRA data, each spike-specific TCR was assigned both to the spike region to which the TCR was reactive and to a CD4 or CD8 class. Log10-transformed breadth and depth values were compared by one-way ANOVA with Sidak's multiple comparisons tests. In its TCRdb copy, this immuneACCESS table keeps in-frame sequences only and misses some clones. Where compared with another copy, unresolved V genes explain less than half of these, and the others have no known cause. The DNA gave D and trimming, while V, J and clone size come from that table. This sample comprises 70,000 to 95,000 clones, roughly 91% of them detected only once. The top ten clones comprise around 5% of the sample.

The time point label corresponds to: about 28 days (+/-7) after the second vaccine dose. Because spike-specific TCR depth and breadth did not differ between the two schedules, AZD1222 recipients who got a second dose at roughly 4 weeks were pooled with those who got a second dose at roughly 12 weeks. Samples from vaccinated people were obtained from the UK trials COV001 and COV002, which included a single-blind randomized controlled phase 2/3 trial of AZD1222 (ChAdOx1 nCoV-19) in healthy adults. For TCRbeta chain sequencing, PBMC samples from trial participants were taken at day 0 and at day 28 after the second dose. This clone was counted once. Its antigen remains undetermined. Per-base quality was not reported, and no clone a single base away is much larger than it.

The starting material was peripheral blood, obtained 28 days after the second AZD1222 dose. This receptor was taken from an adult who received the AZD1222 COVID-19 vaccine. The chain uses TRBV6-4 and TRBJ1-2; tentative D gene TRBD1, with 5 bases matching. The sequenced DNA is TGTGCCAGCAGTGACATGGGACGTGGCTACACCTTC. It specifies CASSDMGRGYTF.